This T cell receptor beta chain appears in the sequencing data of a study of human CD8 memory T cell subsets. Points from the study as a whole: Stem-like memory and precursor exhausted T cells were similarly highly diverse; effector memory cells were not. Sequencing was confined to T cell receptor beta chains in the study.

UMI-labeled 5' RACE produced the TCR beta libraries. In the study's own analysis: Individual TCR beta libraries contained between roughly 2,800 and 18,000 functional CDR3 beta clonotypes each. TCRdb re-analyzed the 5' RACE reads; it lists each CDR3 protein once, without DNA. TCRdb assigned the V and J calls; the authors' analysis was not used. The repertoire table contains 3,000 to 4,500 distinct CDR3 sequences. Comment on this clonotype: Its specificity is unknown.

The CDR3 length is 14 residues. Germline V lookup: CDR1 SGHNT, CDR2 YYREEE (reference sequence). The sequence came from a human donor in good health. V and J are TRBV5-4 and TRBJ2-1; TCRdb calls TRBD2, which cannot be checked without DNA. The sample taken for sequencing was CD8+ T cells from PBMCs. The CDR3 reads CASRVAGSGNEQFF.